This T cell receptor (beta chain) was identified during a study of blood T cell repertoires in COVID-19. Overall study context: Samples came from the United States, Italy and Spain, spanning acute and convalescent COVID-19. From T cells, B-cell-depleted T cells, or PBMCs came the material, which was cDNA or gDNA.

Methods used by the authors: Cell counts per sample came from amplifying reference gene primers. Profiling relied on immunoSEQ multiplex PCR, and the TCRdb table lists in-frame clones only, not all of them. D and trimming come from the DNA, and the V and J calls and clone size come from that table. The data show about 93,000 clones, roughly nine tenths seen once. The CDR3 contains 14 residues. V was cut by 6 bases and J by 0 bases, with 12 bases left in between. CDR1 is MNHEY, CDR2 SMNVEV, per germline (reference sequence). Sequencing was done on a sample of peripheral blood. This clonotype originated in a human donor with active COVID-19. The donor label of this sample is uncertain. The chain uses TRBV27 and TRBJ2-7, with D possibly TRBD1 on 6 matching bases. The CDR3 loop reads CASRWTVSSYEQYF. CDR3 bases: TGTGCCAGCAGATGGACAGTCAGCTCCTACGAGCAGTACTTC.